This T cell receptor beta chain was sequenced for a study of technical replicates of blood from a handful of donors. The CDR3 sequence is 14 residues long. Deletions cut 2 bases from V and 1 base from J, with 9 bases between. Germline CDR1 is KGHSY and CDR2 is FQNENV. Libraries were prepared by immunoSEQ multiplex PCR; TCRdb keeps only in-frame clonotypes and omits some of them. The sample includes about 83,000 clones, 75% to 95% of them seen just once. The receptor was derived from a human donor in good health. Sequencing used T cells isolated from PBMCs. The chain combines TRBV16 with TRBJ2-7; TRBD2 might be the D (5 bases). DNA of the CDR3: TGTGCCAGCAGCCAAGCGGGCATATCCTACGAGCAGTACTTC. Translation gives CASSQAGISYEQYF.